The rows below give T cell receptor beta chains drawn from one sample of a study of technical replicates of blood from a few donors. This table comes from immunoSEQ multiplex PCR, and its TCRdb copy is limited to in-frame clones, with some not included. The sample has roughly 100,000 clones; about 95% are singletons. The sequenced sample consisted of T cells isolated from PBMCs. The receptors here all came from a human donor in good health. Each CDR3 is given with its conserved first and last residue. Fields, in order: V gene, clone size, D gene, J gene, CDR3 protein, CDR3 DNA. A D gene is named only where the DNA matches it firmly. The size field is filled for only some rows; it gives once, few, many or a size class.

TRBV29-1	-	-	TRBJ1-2	CSVERDYGYTF	TGCAGCGTTGAGCGGGACTATGGCTACACCTTC
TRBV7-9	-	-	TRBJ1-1	CASSLDGREAFF	TGTGCCAGCAGCTTAGATGGCAGAGAAGCTTTCTTT
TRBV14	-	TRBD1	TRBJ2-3	CASSQVPRGITDTQYF	TGTGCCAGCAGCCAAGTACCCAGGGGGATCACAGATACGCAGTATTTT
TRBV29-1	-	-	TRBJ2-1	CSVDPGRGTEQFF	TGCAGCGTTGATCCCGGGAGAGGTACTGAGCAGTTCTTC
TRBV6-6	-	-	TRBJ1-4	CASTLPTGTPEKLFF	TGTGCCAGTACCCTCCCAACAGGGACGCCTGAAAAACTGTTTTTT
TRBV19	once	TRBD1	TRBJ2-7	CASSMPDRGVQQYF	TGTGCCAGTAGTATGCCGGACAGGGGCGTCCAGCAGTACTTC
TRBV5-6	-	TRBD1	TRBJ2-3	CASSSDGGQGTDTQYF	TGTGCCAGCAGCTCCGATGGGGGACAGGGTACAGATACGCAGTATTTT
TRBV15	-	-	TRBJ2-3	CATSRTASTDTQYF	TGTGCCACCAGCAGGACAGCGAGCACAGATACGCAGTATTTT
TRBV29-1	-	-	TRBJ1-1	CSVVAQPMNTEAFF	TGCAGCGTTGTTGCACAGCCCATGAACACTGAAGCTTTCTTT
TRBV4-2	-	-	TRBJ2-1	CASSQVRANEQFF	TGTGCCAGCAGCCAAGTCAGGGCGAATGAGCAGTTCTTC
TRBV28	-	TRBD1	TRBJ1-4	CASKRRGQSNEKLFF	TGTGCCAGCAAGCGTCGGGGACAGTCAAATGAAAAACTGTTTTTT
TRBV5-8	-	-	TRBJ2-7	CASSFAEAYEQYF	TGTGCCAGCAGCTTTGCAGAAGCCTACGAGCAGTACTTC
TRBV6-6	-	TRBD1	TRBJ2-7	CASNDREYEQYF	TGTGCCAGCAATGACAGGGAGTACGAGCAGTACTTC
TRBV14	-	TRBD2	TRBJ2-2	CASSRLAYNGELFF	TGTGCCAGCAGCAGACTAGCGTATAACGGGGAGCTGTTTTTT
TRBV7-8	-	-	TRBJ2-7	CASQEVEQYF	TGTGCCAGCCAAGAGGTGGAGCAGTACTTC
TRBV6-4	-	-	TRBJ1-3	CASSLRRASGNTIYF	TGTGCCAGCAGTCTGAGGAGGGCCTCTGGAAACACCATATATTTT
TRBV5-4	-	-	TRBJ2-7	CASSHRLRDEQYF	TGTGCCAGCAGCCACAGGCTAAGGGACGAGCAGTACTTC
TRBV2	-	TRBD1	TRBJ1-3	CASGTDTGNTIYF	TGTGCCAGCGGGACAGACACTGGAAACACCATATATTTT
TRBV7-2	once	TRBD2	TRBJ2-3	CASSRLGLAGVDTQYF	TGTGCCAGCAGCCGATTGGGACTAGCGGGAGTTGATACGCAGTATTTT
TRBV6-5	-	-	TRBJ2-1	CASSTRNEQFF	TGTGCCAGCAGTACAAGAAATGAGCAGTTCTTC
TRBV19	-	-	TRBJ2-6	CASRPGLNSGANVLTF	TGTGCCAGTAGGCCGGGTCTTAACTCTGGGGCCAACGTCCTGACTTTC
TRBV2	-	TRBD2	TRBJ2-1	CASSVGAGVNEQFF	TGTGCCAGCAGTGTCGGAGCGGGAGTAAATGAGCAGTTCTTC
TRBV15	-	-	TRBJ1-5	CATSRDSSNQPQHF	TGTGCCACCAGCAGAGACAGTAGCAATCAGCCCCAGCATTTT
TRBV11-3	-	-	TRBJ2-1	CASSFMWVGDEQFF	TGTGCCAGCAGCTTTATGTGGGTGGGAGATGAGCAGTTCTTC
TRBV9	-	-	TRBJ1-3	CASSVVGASGNTIYF	TGTGCCAGCAGCGTAGTTGGGGCATCGGGAAACACCATATATTTT
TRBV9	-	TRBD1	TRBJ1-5	CASSVEGASNQPQHF	TGTGCCAGCAGCGTAGAGGGGGCAAGCAATCAGCCCCAGCATTTT
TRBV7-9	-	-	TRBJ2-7	CASSLALRGLLENSYEQYF	TGTGCCAGCAGCTTAGCGTTGCGGGGTCTCTTGGAGAATTCCTACGAGCAGTACTTC
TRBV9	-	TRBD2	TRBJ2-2	CASSVGLAGNTGELFF	TGTGCCAGCAGCGTCGGACTAGCGGGGAACACCGGGGAGCTGTTTTTT
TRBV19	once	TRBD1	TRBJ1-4	CASIPGQGWGKLFF	TGTGCCAGTATACCGGGACAGGGTTGGGGAAAACTGTTTTTT
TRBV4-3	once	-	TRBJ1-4	CASSQRGANEKLFF	TGCGCCAGCAGCCAACGGGGGGCGAATGAAAAACTGTTTTTT
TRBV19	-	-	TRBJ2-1	CASSPRRGSNEQFF	TGTGCCAGTAGTCCGCGGCGAGGGAGCAATGAGCAGTTCTTC
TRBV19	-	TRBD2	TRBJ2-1	CASRRLAGGGEQFF	TGTGCCAGTAGAAGACTAGCGGGAGGTGGTGAGCAGTTCTTC
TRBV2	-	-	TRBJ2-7	CASSDQNSYEQYF	TGTGCCAGCAGTGATCAGAATTCCTACGAGCAGTACTTC
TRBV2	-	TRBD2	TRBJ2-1	CAGGGLAGGGEQFF	TGTGCCGGGGGGGGGCTAGCGGGAGGCGGTGAGCAGTTCTTC
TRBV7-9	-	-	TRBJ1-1	CASSYPQGNTEAFF	TGTGCCAGCAGCTATCCACAGGGGAACACTGAAGCTTTCTTT
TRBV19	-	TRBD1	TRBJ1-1	CASSATGINTEAFF	TGTGCCAGTAGCGCGACAGGGATAAACACTGAAGCTTTCTTT
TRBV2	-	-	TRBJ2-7	CASSGVLTYEQYF	TGTGCCAGCAGTGGCGTCCTAACCTACGAGCAGTACTTC
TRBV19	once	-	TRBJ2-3	CASSIHSGEGTDTQYF	TGTGCCAGTAGTATTCATTCGGGAGAGGGCACAGATACGCAGTATTTT
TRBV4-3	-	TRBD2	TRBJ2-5	CASSPLLDSSGINQLLYF	TGCGCCAGCAGCCCTCTCCTAGATTCTAGCGGGATTAATCAGTTGTTGTACTTC
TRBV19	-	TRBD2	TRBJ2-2	CASSIRGGAVSGELFF	TGTGCCAGTAGTATACGCGGGGGGGCAGTCTCCGGGGAGCTGTTTTTT
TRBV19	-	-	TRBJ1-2	CASRRSDRLNYGYTF	TGTGCCAGTAGAAGATCTGACAGGCTCAACTATGGCTACACCTTC
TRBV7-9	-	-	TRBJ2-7	CASSADETRHEQYF	TGTGCCAGCAGCGCCGACGAGACTAGGCACGAGCAGTACTTC
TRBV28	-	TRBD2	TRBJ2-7	CASSPGLEDGYEQYF	TGTGCCAGCAGTCCCGGACTAGAAGACGGTTACGAGCAGTACTTC
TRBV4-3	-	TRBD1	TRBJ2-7	CASRKVLTGGSYEQYF	TGCGCCAGCAGGAAGGTACTGACAGGGGGATCGTACGAGCAGTACTTC
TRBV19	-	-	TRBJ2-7	CASSTTGVGEQYF	TGTGCCAGTAGTACCACGGGGGTGGGAGAGCAGTACTTC
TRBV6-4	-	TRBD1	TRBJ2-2	CASSDTGGLVTGELFF	TGTGCCAGCAGTGACACAGGGGGCTTGGTCACCGGGGAGCTGTTTTTT